The present TCR beta chain was sequenced within a study of early T cells in non-severe SARS-CoV-2 infection. The CDR3 is made up of 13 amino acids. The V gene's germline CDR1 is MNHEY and CDR2 SMNVEV (reference sequence). Trimming took 6 bases from V and 2 from J, leaving 8 bases between them. TCRdb itself ran the 5' RACE reads through MiXCR, one entry per CDR3 protein. The sample records about 58,000 distinct CDR3 sequences, roughly 12% being singletons. This clonotype originated in an adult who was a healthcare worker with PCR-confirmed SARS-CoV-2 infection or an uninfected control (not recorded which). This sequence joins TRBV27 and TRBJ1-5, with unresolved D. Sequenced: whole blood. This CDR3 is CASSPLRNQPQHF. The CDR3 coding sequence is TGTGCCAGCAGCCCACTTCGCAATCAGCCCCAGCATTTT.